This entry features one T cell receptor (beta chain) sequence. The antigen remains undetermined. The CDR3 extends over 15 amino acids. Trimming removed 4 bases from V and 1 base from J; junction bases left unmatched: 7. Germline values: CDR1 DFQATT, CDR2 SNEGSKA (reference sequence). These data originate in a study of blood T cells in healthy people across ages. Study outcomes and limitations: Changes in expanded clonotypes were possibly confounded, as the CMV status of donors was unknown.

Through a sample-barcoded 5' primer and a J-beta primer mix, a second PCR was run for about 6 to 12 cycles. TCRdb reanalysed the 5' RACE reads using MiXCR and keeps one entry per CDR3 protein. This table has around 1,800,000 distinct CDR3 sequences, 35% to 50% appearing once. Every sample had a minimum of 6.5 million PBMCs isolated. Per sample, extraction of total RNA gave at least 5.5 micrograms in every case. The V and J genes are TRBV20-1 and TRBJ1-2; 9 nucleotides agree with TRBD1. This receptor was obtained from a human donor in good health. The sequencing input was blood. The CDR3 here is CSAINPGQGNYGYTF. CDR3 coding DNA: TGCAGTGCTATCAACCCGGGACAGGGTAACTATGGCTACACCTTC.